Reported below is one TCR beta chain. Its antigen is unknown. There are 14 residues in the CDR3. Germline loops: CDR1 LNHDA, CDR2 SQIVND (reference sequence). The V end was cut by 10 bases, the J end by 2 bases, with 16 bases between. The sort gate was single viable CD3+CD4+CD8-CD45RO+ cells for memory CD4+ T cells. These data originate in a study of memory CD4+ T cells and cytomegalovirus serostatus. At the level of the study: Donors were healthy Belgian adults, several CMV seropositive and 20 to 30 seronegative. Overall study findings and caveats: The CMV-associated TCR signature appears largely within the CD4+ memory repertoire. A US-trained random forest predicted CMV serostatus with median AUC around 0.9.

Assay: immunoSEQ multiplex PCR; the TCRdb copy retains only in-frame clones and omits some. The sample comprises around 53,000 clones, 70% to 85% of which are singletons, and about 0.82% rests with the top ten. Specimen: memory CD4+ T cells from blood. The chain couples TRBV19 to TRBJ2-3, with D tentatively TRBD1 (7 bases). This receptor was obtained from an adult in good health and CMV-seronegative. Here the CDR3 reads CATATGEDTDTQYF. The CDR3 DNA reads TGTGCCACCGCTACAGGGGAGGACACAGATACGCAGTATTTT. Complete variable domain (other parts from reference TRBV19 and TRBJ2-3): DGGITQSPKYLFRKEGQNVTLSCEQNLNHDAMYWYRQDPGQGLRLIYYSQIVNDFQKGDIAEGYSVSREKKESFPLTVTSAQKNPTAFYLCATATGEDTDTQYFGPGTRLTVL.